A single sample gave rise to the 11 T cell receptor beta chains below, sequenced in a study of blood T cell repertoires in COVID-19. Here immunoSEQ multiplex PCR was the method, and the copy in TCRdb shows in-frame clones only, minus some. The data hold 150,000 or so clones, with about 88% observed a single time. Source material: peripheral blood. Every receptor here comes from a man in his sixties with acute or convalescent COVID-19.

The chain links TRBV3-1 (or the pseudogene TRBV3-2) to TRBJ1-2; D gene unclear. CDR1 LGHDT and CDR2 YNNKEL come from the germline V gene (reference sequence). The ends were cut back, 4 bases at V and 7 bases at J, with 7 bases in the middle. This CDR3 is built from 11 residues. CDR3 coding DNA: TGTGCCAGCAGCCTAGGACTTGGCTACACCTTC. Translated: CASSLGLGYTF.

The genes are TRBV30 and TRBJ2-2; 8 bases map to TRBD2. With 2 bases clipped from V and 5 bases from J, the junction kept 1 base outside the gene matches. The CDR3 is made up of 13 amino acids. Germline assignment: CDR1 GTSNPN and CDR2 SVGIG (reference sequence). The CDR3 nucleotides read TGTGCCTGGAGTCCGGGGGGGACCGGGGAGCTGTTTTTT. Encoded protein: CAWSPGGTGELFF.

This chain joins TRBV27 and TRBJ2-2; D remains unclear. Per germline, CDR1 MNHEY and CDR2 SMNVEV (reference sequence). V was trimmed by 0 bases and J by 4 bases, leaving 12 bases between them. This CDR3 is 16 amino acids long. The CDR3 DNA is TGTGCCAGCAGTTTATCGGGCCCCCCCGTCACCGGGGAGCTGTTTTTT. This encodes CASSLSGPPVTGELFF.

This sequence joins TRBV19 and TRBJ2-7; D perhaps matches TRBD1 (6 bases). The ends were cut back, 7 bases at V and 6 bases at J, with 19 bases in the middle. Germline V gene sequence: CDR1 LNHDA, CDR2 SQIVND (reference sequence). The CDR3 has 14 residues. CDR3 loop: CASNSQGNGAEQYF. Written as DNA, the CDR3 is TGTGCCAGTAACTCACAGGGTAACGGTGCCGAGCAGTACTTC.

The table lists this clone with a few counts. This rearrangement joins TRBV2 to TRBJ1-1, with 10 nucleotides matching TRBD1. The CDR3 has 13 residues. V was pared by 8 bases and J by 6 bases, with 6 bases of the junction left unmatched. CDR1 is SNHLY, CDR2 FYNNEI, per germline. CDR3 sequence: CASSGQGNSEAFF. For the CDR3, the DNA is TGTGCCAGCTCGGGACAGGGGAATTCTGAAGCTTTCTTT.

V and J are TRBV21-1 and TRBJ2-7; TRBD1, the table's D call, was not compared with the DNA. TRBV21-1 is a listed pseudogene. The CDR3 sequence is 15 residues long. The CDR3 loop reads CASSKEGQGFYEQYV. The CDR3 nucleotides are TGTGCCAGCAGCAAAGAAGGGCAGGGATTCTACGAGCAGTACGTC.

This chain connects TRBV7-2 to TRBJ2-1; 8 positions match TRBD2. V gave up 6 bases and J gave up 1 base; unmatched junction bases: 5. The germline CDR1 and CDR2 sequences are SGHTA and FQGNSA. The CDR3 extends over 15 amino acids. This CDR3 is CASSPTSGSYNEQFF. Written as DNA, the CDR3 is TGTGCCAGCAGTCCTACTAGCGGATCCTACAATGAGCAGTTCTTC.

The chain joins TRBV24-1 to TRBJ2-3; 9 nucleotides match TRBD1. The ends lost 3 bases at V and 0 bases at J; junction bases unmatched: 3. This CDR3 is 16 amino acids long. The germline gives CDR1 KGHDR, CDR2 SFDVKD. The CDR3: CATSDPTGGSTDTQYF. The CDR3 DNA reads as TGTGCCACCAGTGATCCGACAGGGGGGAGCACAGATACGCAGTATTTT.

The gene calls are TRBV2 and TRBJ1-1; 8 nucleotides match TRBD1. The CDR3 is 13 residues long. With 7 bases clipped from V and 4 bases from J, the junction kept 5 bases outside the gene matches. Germline V CDR1 and CDR2: SNHLY, FYNNEI. The CDR3 is CASNLDRATEAFF. CDR3 sequence (DNA): TGTGCCAGCAATCTGGACAGGGCCACTGAAGCTTTCTTT.

This clone appeared a few times. The chain recombines TRBV19 with TRBJ2-5, with 14 positions matching TRBD2. J was trimmed by 8 bases and V by 3 bases; bases with no gene match: 5. Germline V gene data show CDR1 as LNHDA and CDR2 as SQIVND (reference sequence). The CDR3 contains 15 residues. The CDR3 loop is CASSIPTSGGETQYF. For the CDR3, the DNA is TGTGCCAGTAGTATCCCGACTAGCGGGGGGGAAACCCAGTACTTC. The full variable domain, rest sourced from reference TRBV19 and TRBJ2-5, is DGGITQSPKYLFRKEGQNVTLSCEQNLNHDAMYWYRQDPGQGLRLIYYSQIVNDFQKGDIAEGYSVSREKKESFPLTVTSAQKNPTAFYLCASSIPTSGGETQYFGPGTRLLVL.

The CDR3 DNA follows: TGTGCCAGCAGCACAATGCTAGACACCGGGGAGCTGTTTTTT. It specifies CASSTMLDTGELFF. V is TRBV11-2 and J is TRBJ2-2; the D is unclear. This CDR3 has 14 amino acids. Trimming took 5 bases from V and 3 from J, leaving 10 bases between them. Germline-derived CDR1 and CDR2 are SGHAT and FQNNGV. Variable domain in full (rest from reference TRBV11-2 and TRBJ2-2): EAGVAQSPRYKIIEKRQSVAFWCNPISGHATLYWYQQILGQGPKLLIQFQNNGVVDDSQLPKDRFSAERLKGVDSTLKIQPAKLEDSAVYLCASSTMLDTGELFFGEGSRLTVL.